Listed below are T cell receptor beta chains from one sample, sequenced in a study of blood T cell repertoires in COVID-19. Profiled with immunoSEQ multiplex PCR; TCRdb holds only in-frame clones, not every one. The sample has approximately 97,000 clones; more than 90% are singletons. Sequencing was done on a sample of peripheral blood. The receptors come from a woman aged 45 to 65 with COVID-19, enrolled during active disease. The CDR3 runs from the conserved cysteine through the conserved F or W. Each record gives: D gene, V gene, J gene, clone size, CDR3 DNA, CDR3 protein. The D gene is left open where the match is weak. Clone sizes are given selectively: once, few, many, or a class where the clone is expanded.

D: TRBD2; V: TRBV19; J: TRBJ2-5; size: .; DNA: TGTGCCAGTAGTCCCGGGGTAGCGGGGCCAAACCAAGAGACCCAGTACTTC; CDR3: CASSPGVAGPNQETQYF
D: TRBD2; V: TRBV14; J: TRBJ2-3; size: .; DNA: TGTGCCAGCAGCCAAGGGAGGACTAGCCTATCAGATACGCAGTATTTT; CDR3: CASSQGRTSLSDTQYF
D: TRBD2; V: TRBV5-4; J: TRBJ2-7; size: .; DNA: TGTGCCAGCAGCCCGGGGGCGGGGACTAGCATTTACGAGCAGTACTTC; CDR3: CASSPGAGTSIYEQYF
D: .; V: TRBV30; J: TRBJ1-2; size: .; DNA: TGTGCCTGGAGTGTCGGAGGAGGAGGCTACACCTTC; CDR3: CAWSVGGGGYTF
D: .; V: TRBV11-2; J: TRBJ2-7; size: .; DNA: TGTGCCAGCAGCCACCCCTTAGCCTACGAGCAGTACTTC; CDR3: CASSHPLAYEQYF
D: TRBD1; V: TRBV9; J: TRBJ2-1; size: .; DNA: TGTGCCAGCAGTGGACAGGGTTGGAATGAGCAGTTCTTC; CDR3: CASSGQGWNEQFF
D: .; V: TRBV28; J: TRBJ2-7; size: few; DNA: TGTGCCAGCACCCTCACACAGGGCTACGAGCAGTACTTC; CDR3: CASTLTQGYEQYF
D: TRBD1; V: TRBV6-2/TRBV6-3; J: TRBJ1-2; size: .; DNA: TGTGCCAGCAGTTTCATCCTCGGACAGGGCACTAACTATGGCTACACCTTC; CDR3: CASSFILGQGTNYGYTF
D: .; V: TRBV6-1; J: TRBJ1-5; size: .; DNA: TGTGCCAGCAGTGCTCCACAGGGCTCCCCGGATCAGCCCCAGCATTTT; CDR3: CASSAPQGSPDQPQHF
D: TRBD2; V: TRBV2; J: TRBJ2-3; size: .; DNA: TGTGCCAGCAGTGTTCTAGCGGGGGGGGAAGATACGCAGTATTTT; CDR3: CASSVLAGGEDTQYF
D: .; V: TRBV5-5; J: TRBJ1-3; size: once; DNA: TGTGCCAGCAGCTTTCGTCGACAGCAGCTCGGAAACACCATATATTTT; CDR3: CASSFRRQQLGNTIYF
D: .; V: TRBV7-2; J: TRBJ1-2; size: .; DNA: TGTGCCAGCAGCTTGTGGGGGACAAACACCTTC; CDR3: CASSLWGTNTF
D: .; V: TRBV5-1; J: TRBJ1-1; size: .; DNA: TGCGCCAGCAGATCCGCTTTGACGGGTACTGAAGCTTTCTTT; CDR3: CASRSALTGTEAFF
D: TRBD2; V: TRBV11-3; J: TRBJ2-7; size: once; DNA: TGTGCCAGCAGCTTAGAGCGGGGGGCCACCTACGAGCAGTACTTC; CDR3: CASSLERGATYEQYF
D: .; V: TRBV5-8; J: TRBJ2-5; size: .; DNA: TGTGCCAGCAGCTTCGGGGGGCGTGAGACCCAGTACTTC; CDR3: CASSFGGRETQYF
D: .; V: TRBV10-3; J: TRBJ2-1; size: .; DNA: TGTGCCATCAGCAACTCCTCTGCTTGGAATGAGCAGTTCTTC; CDR3: CAISNSSAWNEQFF
D: .; V: TRBV6-2/TRBV6-3; J: TRBJ2-7; size: .; DNA: TGTGCCAGCAGTAATTGGAACCGGGACTTTTCCTCCTACGAGCAGTACTTC; CDR3: CASSNWNRDFSSYEQYF
D: TRBD2; V: TRBV7-6; J: TRBJ2-5; size: .; DNA: TGTGCCAGCAGCCCGACTAGCCGGCCTCAGACCCAGTACTTC; CDR3: CASSPTSRPQTQYF
D: .; V: TRBV12-3/TRBV12-4; J: TRBJ2-1; size: .; DNA: TGTGCCAGCAGTTTAGCGCGCCTAGTGGAGCAGTTCTTC; CDR3: CASSLARLVEQFF
D: .; V: TRBV6-5; J: TRBJ2-3; size: .; DNA: TGTGCCAGCAGTCAGGGGCTAGCGGGCACAGATACGCAGTATTTT; CDR3: CASSQGLAGTDTQYF
D: .; V: TRBV19; J: TRBJ1-1; size: .; DNA: TGTGCCAGTAGTACCGGACAGTTTATGAACACTGAAGCTTTCTTT; CDR3: CASSTGQFMNTEAFF
D: TRBD1; V: TRBV10-3; J: TRBJ2-2; size: .; DNA: TGTGCCATCAGTGTGGGGGGACAGGGCTCTTATTCGAGGGAGCTGTTTTTT; CDR3: CAISVGGQGSYSRELFF
D: .; V: TRBV7-8; J: TRBJ1-1; size: few; DNA: TGTGCCAGCAGCTCCCCGACTCTAGGGGTGAACACTGAAGCTTTCTTT; CDR3: CASSSPTLGVNTEAFF
D: TRBD1; V: TRBV30; J: TRBJ2-5; size: .; DNA: TGTGCCTGGAAAAGGACAGGGAGCTCCCAAGAGACCCAGTACTTC; CDR3: CAWKRTGSSQETQYF
D: TRBD1; V: TRBV19; J: TRBJ2-5; size: once; DNA: TGTGCCAGTAGTATAGCGAGACAGGGGGGTCGAGAGACCCAGTACTTC; CDR3: CASSIARQGGRETQYF
D: .; V: TRBV24-1; J: TRBJ2-4; size: once; DNA: TGTGCCACCAGTGACCCAGGGGTAGCCAAAAACATTCAGTACTTC; CDR3: CATSDPGVAKNIQYF
D: TRBD2; V: TRBV10-3; J: TRBJ2-1; size: .; DNA: TGTGCCACCTCCGGGACTAGCGAGGATGAGCAGTTCTTC; CDR3: CATSGTSEDEQFF
D: .; V: TRBV27; J: TRBJ1-5; size: once; DNA: TGTGCCAGCAGTCAGGGGAAGCAGCCCCAGCATTTT; CDR3: CASSQGKQPQHF
D: .; V: TRBV24-1; J: TRBJ1-1; size: .; DNA: TGTGCCACCAGTGATTTCCGCTTGACAGTCTTTTCGACTGAAGCTTTCTTT; CDR3: CATSDFRLTVFSTEAFF
D: TRBD2; V: TRBV2; J: TRBJ2-5; size: once; DNA: TGTGCCAGCAGTCGACTAGCGGGGGAAGAGACCCAGTACTTC; CDR3: CASSRLAGEETQYF
D: .; V: TRBV2; J: TRBJ1-2; size: .; DNA: TGTGCCAGCAGTGCGGGCAGGACAGAGAGCTACACCTTC; CDR3: CASSAGRTESYTF
D: .; V: TRBV27; J: TRBJ1-6; size: .; DNA: TGTGCCAGCAGTTTATGGGCAGATAATTCACCCCTCCACTTT; CDR3: CASSLWADNSPLHF
D: .; V: TRBV27; J: TRBJ2-3; size: .; DNA: TGTGCCAGCAGTTTATCACTCTTGAACCCCCGAGCAGATACGCAGTATTTT; CDR3: CASSLSLLNPRADTQYF
D: .; V: TRBV11-3; J: TRBJ2-1; size: .; DNA: TGTGCCAGCAGTCGGGTCGGCTCCTACAATGAGCAGTTCTTC; CDR3: CASSRVGSYNEQFF
D: .; V: TRBV5-6; J: TRBJ2-2; size: .; DNA: TGTGCCAGCAGCTTGTCAGCGAACACCGGGGAGCTGTTTTTT; CDR3: CASSLSANTGELFF
D: .; V: TRBV6-5; J: TRBJ1-1; size: .; DNA: TGTGCCAGCCTTTGGAGTTTGAACACTGAAGCTTTCTTT; CDR3: CASLWSLNTEAFF
D: TRBD1; V: TRBV12-3/TRBV12-4; J: TRBJ1-4; size: .; DNA: TGTGCCAGCAGTTTAGGGGGACAGAGCAAACTGTTTTTT; CDR3: CASSLGGQSKLFF
D: .; V: TRBV5-1; J: TRBJ1-4; size: .; DNA: TGCGCCAGCAGCTCGGGAGAAAAACTGTTTTTT; CDR3: CASSSGEKLFF
D: TRBD1; V: TRBV6-4; J: TRBJ2-7; size: .; DNA: TGTGCCAGCAGTCCTGTGGGACAGAGCTCCTACGAGCAGTACTTC; CDR3: CASSPVGQSSYEQYF
D: TRBD2; V: TRBV3-1/TRBV3-2; J: TRBJ2-3; size: .; DNA: TGTGCCAGCAGCCAAGGGGTAGCGGGGCCAACCACAGATACGCAGTATTTT; CDR3: CASSQGVAGPTTDTQYF
D: .; V: TRBV19; J: TRBJ2-1; size: once; DNA: TGTGCCAGTAGTATAGGGCGGGCGTTTTACAATGAGCAGTTCTTC; CDR3: CASSIGRAFYNEQFF
D: .; V: TRBV6-2/TRBV6-3; J: TRBJ1-6; size: .; DNA: TGTGCCAGCAGTCCACAGCGGATTCCCCTCCACTTT; CDR3: CASSPQRIPLHF
D: TRBD1; V: TRBV2; J: TRBJ1-2; size: .; DNA: TGTGCCAGCAGTGTTAGGACAGGGTCTAACTATGGCTACACCTTC; CDR3: CASSVRTGSNYGYTF
D: TRBD1; V: TRBV14; J: TRBJ2-1; size: .; DNA: TGTGCCAGCAGCGCTCCGGGACAGGGCAATGAGCAGTTCTTC; CDR3: CASSAPGQGNEQFF
D: .; V: TRBV27; J: TRBJ2-3; size: .; DNA: TGTGCCAGCAGTTCGTCAACAAGGCGGGGAACAGATACGCAGTATTTT; CDR3: CASSSSTRRGTDTQYF
D: TRBD2; V: TRBV7-2; J: TRBJ2-3; size: few; DNA: TGTGCCAGCAGCTCCACTAGCGGGTTAACAGATACGCAGTATTTT; CDR3: CASSSTSGLTDTQYF
D: .; V: TRBV5-1; J: TRBJ2-7; size: .; DNA: TGCGCCAGCATTGGGCTGGGTTCCTACGAGCAGTACTTC; CDR3: CASIGLGSYEQYF
D: .; V: TRBV5-6; J: TRBJ2-6; size: .; DNA: TGTGCCAGCAGCCGGGCGGGGGCCCTACTCTCTGGGGCCAACGTCCTGACTTTC; CDR3: CASSRAGALLSGANVLTF
D: TRBD1; V: TRBV19; J: TRBJ1-1; size: .; DNA: TGTGCCAGTAGTGGGACAGGGGGCTCTGAAGCTTTCTTT; CDR3: CASSGTGGSEAFF
D: TRBD2; V: TRBV3-1/TRBV3-2; J: TRBJ2-1; size: .; DNA: TGTGCCAGCAGCCAACCGGGGACTAGCGGGGGGGTTAACAATGAGCAGTTCTTC; CDR3: CASSQPGTSGGVNNEQFF
D: .; V: TRBV5-1; J: TRBJ2-3; size: once; DNA: TGCGCCAGCAGCTTGGCCAGGGTTGGAGATACGCAGTATTTT; CDR3: CASSLARVGDTQYF
D: TRBD1; V: TRBV2; J: TRBJ1-2; size: .; DNA: TGTGCCAGCAGTGCGGAGGGGGCGCGGGGCTACACCTTC; CDR3: CASSAEGARGYTF
D: TRBD1; V: TRBV5-8; J: TRBJ1-1; size: .; DNA: TGTGCCAGCAGTCATGGGACAGCAGGGATTGAAGCTTTCTTT; CDR3: CASSHGTAGIEAFF
D: .; V: TRBV6-2/TRBV6-3; J: TRBJ1-1; size: .; DNA: TGTGCCAGCAGTTACCCGGGACTTATGAACACTGAAGCTTTCTTT; CDR3: CASSYPGLMNTEAFF
D: TRBD1; V: TRBV19; J: TRBJ1-2; size: .; DNA: TGTGCCAGTAGTATCCCCGGACTCAGGGGGCTGAACTATGGCTACACCTTC; CDR3: CASSIPGLRGLNYGYTF
D: .; V: TRBV7-6; J: TRBJ2-5; size: .; DNA: TGTGCCAGCAGCTTAGGCTTCAGCGGGTATGCCGAGACCCAGTACTTC; CDR3: CASSLGFSGYAETQYF
D: TRBD1; V: TRBV5-1; J: TRBJ2-2; size: .; DNA: TGCGCCAGCAGCTCCTCGGGACAGATCACCGGGGAGCTGTTTTTT; CDR3: CASSSSGQITGELFF